This T cell receptor beta chain was retrieved from a study of cytomegalovirus exposure and HLA in healthy donors. About the research overall: Roughly 85 million unique TCRs from HLA-typed donors were held in an early release of data. Study outcomes and limitations: Among donors in an Asian-associated ancestry cluster, a later analysis reportedly found fewer N-insertions than the roughly 610-donor mean. TCR beta chains numbering under 200 were designated cytomegalovirus-associated.

The PCR had 60 Vbeta and 13 Jbeta primers. The table came from immunoSEQ multiplex PCR; TCRdb's copy has only in-frame clones and leaves some out. Found here are 88,000 or so clones, more than 50% of them singletons; the top ten hold roughly 4.4%. Germline V CDR1 and CDR2: SNHLY, FYNNEI. V was pared by 8 bases and J by 3 bases, with 10 bases of the junction left unmatched. The CDR3 is 16 amino acids. This clone was seen more than once but under ten times. The antigen remains unidentified. This clonotype originated in a male donor in good health and CMV-seropositive. V is TRBV2 and J is TRBJ2-6; TRBD1 agrees at 7 bases. The sequencing input was PBMCs. DNA for the CDR3: TGTGCCAGCGTGGATGAGGGGGCTGTTGGGGCCAACGTCCTGACTTTC. This codes for CASVDEGAVGANVLTF. The full variable domain, in which reference TRBV2 and TRBJ2-6 provide the parts outside the CDR3, is EPEVTQTPSHQVTQMGQEVILRCVPISNHLYFYWYRQILGQKVEFLVSFYNNEISEKSEIFDDQFSVERPDGSNFTLKIRSTKLEDSAMYFCASVDEGAVGANVLTFGAGSRLTVL.